This TCR beta chain came from a study of blood T cell repertoires in COVID-19. At the level of the study: Sample material is recorded as cDNA or gDNA derived from T cells, B-cell-depleted T cells, or PBMCs.

A Seattle source enrolled patients during active infection and followed them longitudinally. Repertoires were generated with immunoSEQ multiplex PCR, while TCRdb's copy carries only in-frame clones and drops some. The table records 250,000 to 300,000 clones, over 80% of them present only once. Per germline, CDR1 SGHTS and CDR2 YDEGEE. Trimming removed 7 bases at V and 5 bases at J, with 21 bases between. The CDR3 is 15 residues long. The origin of this receptor is a woman aged 45-65 years with COVID-19, enrolled during active disease. Sequencing was carried out using peripheral blood. The chain employs TRBV5-8 and TRBJ1-2; D might be TRBD1 (5 bases). The CDR3 loop reads CASLPPGPTPYGYTF. CDR3 coding DNA: TGTGCCAGCCTGCCTCCAGGGCCAACCCCTTATGGCTACACCTTC.